This TCR beta chain was recovered during a study of blood T cell repertoires in COVID-19. The overall study: Sites across the United States, Italy and Spain contributed samples from acute and convalescent COVID-19. PBMCs, B-cell-depleted T cells, or T cells provided the cDNA or gDNA that made up the material.

In the study's own analysis: How many nucleated cells were present was estimated from reference gene primer amplification. This table comes from immunoSEQ multiplex PCR, and its TCRdb copy is limited to in-frame clones, with some not included. Clone size and V and J calls were adopted from that table, with D and trimming inferred from the DNA. This sample yields about 160,000 clones, of which about four fifths are seen a single time; about 11% belongs to the top ten. Germline values: CDR1 ENHRY, CDR2 SYGVKD. The V and J ends lost 0 bases and 3 bases respectively, with 11 bases between them. The CDR3 contains 15 residues.

The chain links TRBV10-3 to TRBJ1-1; no clear D. The TCR was taken from a woman older than 75 with active or convalescent COVID-19. Material: peripheral blood. The CDR3 DNA reads as TGTGCCATCAGTGAGTCCCCGGGGATCGACACTGAAGCTTTCTTT. Encoded protein: CAISESPGIDTEAFF.